This T cell receptor beta chain was captured by sequencing in a study of blood T cell repertoires in COVID-19. For the study at large: Italy, Spain and the United States were the sources of the convalescent and acute COVID-19 samples.

Original handling: Amplified reference gene primers provided the basis for estimating nucleated cell counts. Sequencing used immunoSEQ multiplex PCR; TCRdb keeps in-frame clones, though not all of them. The V and J calls and the clone size are those of that table, but D and trimming were determined from the DNA. The sample includes fewer than 400,000 clones, roughly 89% of them seen just once. Participants were aged roughly 18 to 90 years, lived in under 30 US areas, and enrolled virtually. CDR3 length: 12 residues. V lost 3 bases, J lost 9 bases, and 11 bases lay in between. The clonotype comes from a woman in her 30s who had recovered from COVID-19. The chain carries TRBV12-3 or TRBV12-4 and TRBJ2-5; weak D call: TRBD2 (7 bases). Sample: PBMCs or T cells enriched from blood (not recorded which). CDR3 sequence: CASSLRGGAQYF. CDR3 DNA: TGTGCCAGCAGTTTGAGGGGGGGGGCCCAGTACTTC.